The sequence of this TCR beta chain was determined in a study of blood T cell repertoires in COVID-19. Study details: T cells, B-cell-depleted T cells, or PBMCs provided the cDNA or gDNA that served as material.

Trimming left V 2 bases short and J 6 bases short, with 5 bases between. Germline V lookup: CDR1 ENHRY, CDR2 SYGVKD. This CDR3 region has 12 residues. Original processing notes: Reference gene primer amplification gave nucleated cell count estimates. This table comes from immunoSEQ multiplex PCR, and its TCRdb copy is limited to in-frame clones, with some not included. Clone size and the V and J calls come from that table; the DNA yielded D and trimming. The table records 100,000 to 140,000 clones, about 80% of them present only once. This chain connects TRBV10-3 to TRBJ1-5; D remains ambiguous. Sequences were obtained from peripheral blood. This TCR was sampled from a man in his 70s with acute or convalescent COVID-19. This CDR3 is CAISEEVQPQHF. The CDR3 coding sequence is TGTGCCATCAGTGAGGAGGTTCAGCCCCAGCATTTT.